The clone carrying this T cell receptor (beta chain) has only a few counts. The antigen is undetermined. This sample was included in a study of T cells after yellow fever vaccination. The overall study: Fractions of limited cellularity were prepared by means of SMART-Seq v4 Ultra Low Input. Notes on the study in general: Clones from primary vaccination mostly reappeared after the booster (roughly 97% CD4, around 90% CD8). It was a weaker secondary response, yet one that peaked faster, at day 5 versus 15.

The trim removed 3 bases at V and 4 bases at J, leaving 6 bases unmatched. Germline CDR1 and CDR2: LGHNA and YNFKEQ. This CDR3 contains 15 residues. TCRdb passed the 5' RACE reads through MiXCR, listing each CDR3 protein once. The table shows about 230,000 distinct CDR3 sequences, with roughly 6.8% occurring only once. The input for sequencing was CD4+ T cells sorted from PBMCs, taken on the day of the yellow fever booster vaccination. This TCR was sampled from a man aged 25-40 years who received the YFV17D yellow fever vaccine. This sequence joins TRBV4-2 and TRBJ2-1, with TRBD2 identical over 7 bases. The CDR3 protein is CASSQGFGGYNEQFF. In DNA form, the CDR3 reads TGTGCCAGCAGCCAGGGGTTCGGGGGGTACAATGAGCAGTTCTTC.